This is a list of T cell receptor beta chains from one sample in a study of shared clonotypes between healthy human individuals. The protocol was immunoSEQ multiplex PCR, while the TCRdb copy is restricted to in-frame clones and leaves out a portion. The sample records about 2.4 million clones, 93% being singletons. Specimen: naive CD4+ T cells from PBMCs. These receptors all come from a man younger than 35 in good health. Some clones in this sample may be carry-over from other donors' samples. CDR3s include the opening cysteine and the closing phenylalanine or tryptophan.

J gene: TRBJ2-1; V gene: TRBV7-9; CDR3 protein: CASSFRRVTTAYNEQFF
J gene: TRBJ1-2; V gene: TRBV28; CDR3 protein: CASRTAGYYGYTF
J gene: TRBJ1-5; V gene: TRBV7-8; CDR3 protein: CASSLALGAIQPQHF
J gene: TRBJ1-2; V gene: TRBV5-6; CDR3 protein: CASSASGQGIFYGYTF
J gene: TRBJ2-3; V gene: TRBV4-3; CDR3 protein: CASSQDRRGRTQYF
J gene: TRBJ1-1; V gene: TRBV7-9; CDR3 protein: CASSQTRDRETEAFF
J gene: TRBJ1-2; V gene: TRBV18; CDR3 protein: CASSPTGIYGYTF
J gene: TRBJ2-1; V gene: TRBV7-9; CDR3 protein: CASREAAGEQFF
J gene: TRBJ2-3; V gene: TRBV7-2; CDR3 protein: CASSLVSIASTDTQYF
J gene: TRBJ2-7; V gene: TRBV14; CDR3 protein: CASSQEWGEQYF
J gene: TRBJ2-1; V gene: TRBV6-5; CDR3 protein: CASRPPGGRGAQFF
J gene: TRBJ1-1; V gene: TRBV6-1; CDR3 protein: CASSARQGRSAEAFF
J gene: TRBJ1-4; V gene: TRBV19; CDR3 protein: CASRRTGSNEKLFF
J gene: TRBJ2-3; V gene: TRBV5-1; CDR3 protein: CASSLPGLADTDTQYF
J gene: TRBJ2-1; V gene: TRBV6-5; CDR3 protein: CASSYGGLTYNEQFF
J gene: TRBJ2-1; V gene: TRBV5-4; CDR3 protein: CASSSPGGGSRNEQFF